The present T cell receptor (beta chain) was sequenced within a study of T-cell memory formation after mild COVID-19. Study summary: Largely donor-specific sequence clusters came from a couple of donors.

V lost 4 bases and J 10 bases, leaving 18 bases between the germline ends. The CDR3 length is 15 residues. The V gene's germline CDR1 is SGHTS and CDR2 YDEGEE. TCRalpha and TCRbeta libraries used 5'RACE with constant-segment primers and UMIs. TCRdb passed the 5' RACE reads through MiXCR, listing each CDR3 protein once. The data contain about 270,000 distinct CDR3 sequences, around 15% of them seen just once; the ten biggest clones take up roughly 24%. This clonotype was observed a few times. Its antigen is not known. Study results and limitations: Certain responding clones were present in pre-infection memory, suggesting participation of cross-reactive memory.

The TCR comes from a man in his late teens or twenties who had mild COVID-19 (a few samples of this study predate the infection). Cell type and time point are not known. The sample taken for sequencing was PBMCs or a T cell subset sorted from them (not recorded which). The rearrangement joins TRBV5-8 to TRBJ1-6, with D possibly being TRBD1 (6 bases). CDR3 coding DNA: TGTGCCAGCAGCGTCACCGGGACACCGAACTCACCCCTCCACTTT. This translates into CASSVTGTPNSPLHF.